This paragraph covers one T cell receptor (beta chain) sequence. Which antigen it targets is not known. Base qualities are not at hand, and no much larger clone is one base apart. TCRbeta CDR3 regions were amplified from genomic DNA using the immunoSEQ Assay, a bias-controlled multiplex PCR. In the source study's methods: Within the assay, amplification of reference gene primers was used to estimate how many nucleated cells each sample contained. To quantify the absolute abundance of each unique TCRbeta CDR3 rearrangement, sequence reads were collapsed and filtered. For each sample, productive Simpson clonality was calculated as the square root of Simpson's diversity index across productive rearrangements. TCRdb carries this immuneACCESS record with in-frame sequences only. Its versions omit some clonotypes, under half of them owing to an unresolved V gene in the studies checked, with the rest unexplained. D and trimming come from the DNA, and the V and J calls and clone size come from that table. This sample comprises fewer than 90,000 clones, about nine tenths of them detected only once. The ten largest clones add up to about 15% of the sample.

Each collaborating institution followed its own protocols to collect whole blood in K2EDTA tubes. Collaborator samples were shipped for TCRbeta analysis as frozen whole blood, isolated PBMCs, or DNA extracted from either sample type. The data originate from a study of blood T cell repertoires in COVID-19 (dated by TCRdb to 2019 to 2021). About the study as a whole: Samples from collaborators originated in the United States, Italy and Spain and spanned both the acute and convalescent phases of COVID-19. The prospective study material was composed of cDNA or gDNA derived from T cells, B-cell-depleted T cells, or PBMCs. The dataset comprised deeply sampled blood TCRbeta repertoires from subjects exposed to, actively infected with, or recovered from COVID-19. The repertoires were released in a freely available public database meant as a resource for research on the immune response to SARS-CoV-2. Samples were obtained from the ongoing ImmuneRACE study (first 160 participants) and from 1,254 subjects provided by 6 global collaborators. The sample metadata nearly always contained a de-identified subject ID, COVID-19 status, age in years and sex. Where available, HLA class I and class II types were taken from metadata supplied by the sample provider and were not determined by assay-based typing. What the research found in general, with its limitations: The quantity of clinical and demographic metadata differed by source and by participant and was supplied without curation.

Trimming leaves V shorter by 4 bases and J shorter by 6 bases, with the junction holding 7 bases beyond the gene matches. Taken from cysteine to phenylalanine, the CDR3 has 14 residues. This entry keeps only the CDR3 DNA: 42 bases, framed from base 1. CDR1 and CDR2, looked up from the germline V gene, are SGDLS and YYNGEE. The sequence derives from a male donor with acute or convalescent COVID-19. The rearrangement joined TRBV9 to TRBJ1-2, and 9 bases in between align with TRBD1. Specimen: peripheral blood. The CDR3: CASSISGTGHGYTF. The base sequence is TGTGCCAGCAGCATCTCCGGGACAGGGCATGGCTACACCTTC.